Listed below are T cell receptor beta chains from one sample, sequenced in a study of somatic mutations in cytotoxic T cells in rheumatoid arthritis. The table came from immunoSEQ multiplex PCR; TCRdb's copy has only in-frame clones and leaves some out. The sample shows 15,000 to 20,000 clones, 82% of them seen only once. Material: CD8+ T cells sorted from blood. These receptors originate from a woman aged 50 to 60 with rheumatoid arthritis. Each CDR3 is given with its conserved first and last residue. Each record gives: CDR3 protein, CDR3 DNA, CDR3 length, clone size, V gene, J gene, D gene. A D gene is named only where the DNA matches it firmly. Clone size is given for some rows only: seen once, a few or many times, or a class if the clone is expanded.

CDR3aa: CASSTLEGATYGYTF
CDR3nt: TGCGCCAGCAGCACCCTTGAGGGGGCGACCTATGGCTACACCTTC
len: 15
abundance: -
v_gene: TRBV4-1
j_gene: TRBJ1-2
d_gene: TRBD1

CDR3aa: CASSYRENTEAFF
CDR3nt: TGCGCCAGCAGCTACCGGGAGAACACTGAAGCTTTCTTT
len: 13
abundance: -
v_gene: TRBV5-1
j_gene: TRBJ1-1
d_gene: -

CDR3aa: CASSLVAGSTDTQYF
CDR3nt: TGCGCCAGCAGCTTGGTCGCAGGGTCGACAGATACGCAGTATTTT
len: 15
abundance: -
v_gene: TRBV5-1
j_gene: TRBJ2-3
d_gene: -

CDR3aa: CASWSGNTIYF
CDR3nt: TGTGCCAGCTGGTCTGGAAACACCATATATTTT
len: 11
abundance: -
v_gene: TRBV6-5
j_gene: TRBJ1-3
d_gene: -

CDR3aa: CASTLLREPNEKLFF
CDR3nt: TGTGCCAGTACCCTCCTCAGAGAACCTAATGAAAAACTGTTTTTT
len: 15
abundance: -
v_gene: TRBV19
j_gene: TRBJ1-4
d_gene: -

CDR3aa: CASSSDRGSGEKLFF
CDR3nt: TGTGCCAGCAGCTCCGACAGGGGCTCAGGGGAAAAACTGTTTTTT
len: 15
abundance: once
v_gene: TRBV5-4
j_gene: TRBJ1-4
d_gene: TRBD1

CDR3aa: CASSPSSYNEQFF
CDR3nt: TGTGCCAGCAGCCCTAGCTCCTACAATGAGCAGTTCTTC
len: 13
abundance: -
v_gene: TRBV14
j_gene: TRBJ2-1
d_gene: -

CDR3aa: CASSEAGLLFDEQFF
CDR3nt: TGCGCCAGCAGCGAAGCGGGGTTACTTTTTGATGAGCAGTTCTTC
len: 15
abundance: -
v_gene: TRBV5-1
j_gene: TRBJ2-1
d_gene: TRBD2

CDR3aa: CASSTGGFGNEQFF
CDR3nt: TGTGCCAGCAGCACCGGAGGTTTCGGGAATGAGCAGTTCTTC
len: 14
abundance: -
v_gene: TRBV13
j_gene: TRBJ2-1
d_gene: -

CDR3aa: CASSDSREPGADTQYF
CDR3nt: TGTGCCAGCAGTGACTCCCGGGAGCCAGGTGCAGATACGCAGTATTTT
len: 16
abundance: -
v_gene: TRBV6-4
j_gene: TRBJ2-3
d_gene: -

CDR3aa: CASSLTGGRTEAFF
CDR3nt: TGTGCCAGCAGTTTAACAGGGGGCAGGACTGAAGCTTTCTTT
len: 14
abundance: -
v_gene: TRBV27
j_gene: TRBJ1-1
d_gene: TRBD1

CDR3aa: CASSLSGGYNEQFF
CDR3nt: TGTGCCAGCAGCTTGAGTGGCGGCTACAATGAGCAGTTCTTC
len: 14
abundance: -
v_gene: TRBV5-5
j_gene: TRBJ2-1
d_gene: -

CDR3aa: CASSDGQGGNEQFF
CDR3nt: TGTGCCAGCAGCGACGGACAGGGAGGGAATGAGCAGTTCTTC
len: 14
abundance: -
v_gene: TRBV9
j_gene: TRBJ2-1
d_gene: -

CDR3aa: CASSYTGTPEAFF
CDR3nt: TGCGCCAGCAGCTACACAGGGACCCCTGAAGCTTTCTTT
len: 13
abundance: -
v_gene: TRBV5-1
j_gene: TRBJ1-1
d_gene: -

CDR3aa: CASSLWASGTGGNGYTF
CDR3nt: TGCGCCAGCAGCTTGTGGGCATCCGGGACAGGGGGGAATGGCTACACCTTC
len: 17
abundance: medium-sized
v_gene: TRBV5-1
j_gene: TRBJ1-2
d_gene: TRBD1

CDR3aa: CASSEDPAGINTEAFF
CDR3nt: TGCGCCAGCAGTGAGGACCCGGCGGGGATTAACACTGAAGCTTTCTTT
len: 16
abundance: -
v_gene: TRBV10-1
j_gene: TRBJ1-1
d_gene: -

CDR3aa: CASSVEGLDTSNEQFF
CDR3nt: TGTGCCAGCAGCGTAGAGGGACTTGACACTTCCAATGAGCAGTTCTTC
len: 16
abundance: -
v_gene: TRBV9
j_gene: TRBJ2-1
d_gene: -

CDR3aa: CASSTDRGFTDTQYF
CDR3nt: TGTGCCAGCAGCACCGACAGGGGTTTCACAGATACGCAGTATTTT
len: 15
abundance: -
v_gene: TRBV13
j_gene: TRBJ2-3
d_gene: TRBD1

CDR3aa: CASSLAGGDSYNEQFF
CDR3nt: TGTGCCAGCAGTTTAGCGGGAGGCGACTCCTACAATGAGCAGTTCTTC
len: 16
abundance: -
v_gene: TRBV27
j_gene: TRBJ2-1
d_gene: TRBD2

CDR3aa: CASSTTATNEKLFF
CDR3nt: TGTGCCAGCAGCACCACAGCAACTAATGAAAAACTGTTTTTT
len: 14
abundance: -
v_gene: TRBV9
j_gene: TRBJ1-4
d_gene: -

CDR3aa: CASSPRHSYGYTF
CDR3nt: TGTGCCAGCAGCCCCCGTCATAGCTATGGCTACACCTTC
len: 13
abundance: -
v_gene: TRBV9
j_gene: TRBJ1-2
d_gene: -

CDR3aa: CASSLVSGGPNEQFF
CDR3nt: TGTGCCAGCAGCTTAGTCTCCGGGGGCCCCAATGAGCAGTTCTTC
len: 15
abundance: -
v_gene: TRBV7-9
j_gene: TRBJ2-1
d_gene: -

CDR3aa: CASSEAGTQETQYF
CDR3nt: TGTGCCAGCAGCGAGGCGGGAACCCAAGAGACCCAGTACTTC
len: 14
abundance: -
v_gene: TRBV7-8
j_gene: TRBJ2-5
d_gene: -

CDR3aa: CASSAGTSGSSDTQYF
CDR3nt: TGTGCCAGCAGCGCCGGGACTAGCGGGAGTTCAGATACGCAGTATTTT
len: 16
abundance: -
v_gene: TRBV9
j_gene: TRBJ2-3
d_gene: TRBD2

CDR3aa: CASSVTATNEKLFF
CDR3nt: TGTGCCAGCAGCGTCACGGCAACTAATGAAAAACTGTTTTTT
len: 14
abundance: -
v_gene: TRBV7-9
j_gene: TRBJ1-4
d_gene: -

CDR3aa: CASSERDRVHEQYF
CDR3nt: TGTGCCAGCAGTGAACGAGACAGGGTCCACGAGCAGTACTTC
len: 14
abundance: -
v_gene: TRBV6-1
j_gene: TRBJ2-7
d_gene: TRBD1

CDR3aa: CASSPLGGNTIYF
CDR3nt: TGTGCCAGCAGCCCCCTTGGGGGAAACACCATATATTTT
len: 13
abundance: -
v_gene: TRBV5-4
j_gene: TRBJ1-3
d_gene: -

CDR3aa: CASSSTSGVNEQFF
CDR3nt: TGTGCCAGCAGCTCCACTAGCGGGGTTAATGAGCAGTTCTTC
len: 14
abundance: -
v_gene: TRBV6-5
j_gene: TRBJ2-1
d_gene: TRBD2

CDR3aa: CASSPWGTGGAQAFF
CDR3nt: TGTGCCAGCAGTCCTTGGGGGACAGGGGGCGCGCAGGCTTTCTTT
len: 15
abundance: few
v_gene: TRBV6-1
j_gene: TRBJ1-1
d_gene: TRBD1

CDR3aa: CASSARGLSYEQYF
CDR3nt: TGTGCCAGCAGTGCCCGAGGCCTGTCCTACGAGCAGTACTTC
len: 14
abundance: once
v_gene: TRBV6-1
j_gene: TRBJ2-7
d_gene: -

CDR3aa: CASSPGLGYEQYF
CDR3nt: TGCGCCAGCAGCCCAGGACTAGGCTACGAGCAGTACTTC
len: 13
abundance: few
v_gene: TRBV4-1
j_gene: TRBJ2-7
d_gene: TRBD2

CDR3aa: CASSPSGSGANVLTF
CDR3nt: TGTGCCAGCAGTCCCTCAGGGTCTGGGGCCAACGTCCTGACTTTC
len: 15
abundance: -
v_gene: TRBV6-5
j_gene: TRBJ2-6
d_gene: -

CDR3aa: CASSSTGGPQETQYF
CDR3nt: TGTGCCAGCAGCTCCACTGGAGGTCCCCAAGAGACCCAGTACTTC
len: 15
abundance: -
v_gene: TRBV7-6
j_gene: TRBJ2-5
d_gene: -

CDR3aa: CASSPRQGGYNEQFF
CDR3nt: TGTGCCAGCAGCCCCAGACAGGGGGGCTACAATGAGCAGTTCTTC
len: 15
abundance: -
v_gene: TRBV7-6
j_gene: TRBJ2-1
d_gene: TRBD1

CDR3aa: CASSLTDSFLYF
CDR3nt: TGTGCCAGCAGCTTAACGGACAGTTTTCTGTACTTC
len: 12
abundance: -
v_gene: TRBV7-9
j_gene: TRBJ2-4
d_gene: -

CDR3aa: CASSYPDGNTGREQYF
CDR3nt: TGTGCCAGCAGTTACCCCGACGGGAACACCGGGCGCGAGCAGTACTTC
len: 16
abundance: -
v_gene: TRBV6-6
j_gene: TRBJ2-7
d_gene: -

CDR3aa: CASSEVTGQRLWPQHF
CDR3nt: TGTGCCAGCAGTGAAGTCACGGGACAGCGCTTATGGCCCCAGCATTTT
len: 16
abundance: -
v_gene: TRBV6-1
j_gene: TRBJ1-5
d_gene: TRBD1

CDR3aa: CASSPLRGWETQYF
CDR3nt: TGTGCCAGCAGTCCCCTTAGGGGCTGGGAGACCCAGTACTTC
len: 14
abundance: -
v_gene: TRBV28
j_gene: TRBJ2-5
d_gene: -

CDR3aa: CASSLDGSLIEAFF
CDR3nt: TGCGCCAGCAGCTTGGATGGCAGCTTGATAGAAGCTTTCTTT
len: 14
abundance: once
v_gene: TRBV5-1
j_gene: TRBJ1-1
d_gene: -

CDR3aa: CASSQESGSGANVLTF
CDR3nt: TGCGCCAGCAGCCAAGAAAGTGGCTCTGGGGCCAACGTCCTGACTTTC
len: 16
abundance: -
v_gene: TRBV4-3
j_gene: TRBJ2-6
d_gene: -

CDR3aa: CASRMSGQTYGYTF
CDR3nt: TGTGCCAGCAGAATGTCCGGACAGACCTATGGCTACACCTTC
len: 14
abundance: -
v_gene: TRBV5-4
j_gene: TRBJ1-2
d_gene: -

CDR3aa: CASSGTSGQETQYF
CDR3nt: TGTGCCAGCAGCGGGACTAGCGGGCAAGAGACCCAGTACTTC
len: 14
abundance: -
v_gene: TRBV5-6
j_gene: TRBJ2-5
d_gene: TRBD2

CDR3aa: CASSKGGLYTEAFF
CDR3nt: TGTGCCAGCAGCAAAGGAGGACTGTACACTGAAGCTTTCTTT
len: 14
abundance: -
v_gene: TRBV21-1
j_gene: TRBJ1-1
d_gene: -

CDR3aa: CASSLLGTRPTEQYF
CDR3nt: TGTGCTAGCAGCTTACTGGGGACTAGGCCCACCGAGCAGTACTTC
len: 15
abundance: -
v_gene: TRBV7-7
j_gene: TRBJ2-7
d_gene: TRBD2

CDR3aa: CASSEDASSYNEQFF
CDR3nt: TGTGCCAGCAGTGAGGACGCAAGCTCCTACAATGAGCAGTTCTTC
len: 15
abundance: once
v_gene: TRBV2
j_gene: TRBJ2-1
d_gene: -

CDR3aa: CASSQVAGGREQYF
CDR3nt: TGCGCCAGCAGCCAAGTAGCGGGAGGGCGGGAGCAGTACTTC
len: 14
abundance: -
v_gene: TRBV4-1
j_gene: TRBJ2-7
d_gene: TRBD2

CDR3aa: CASTSDVPGTPGGNEKLFF
CDR3nt: TGTGCCAGCACCTCTGATGTCCCTGGGACACCAGGAGGAAATGAAAAACTGTTTTTT
len: 19
abundance: once
v_gene: TRBV28
j_gene: TRBJ1-4
d_gene: -